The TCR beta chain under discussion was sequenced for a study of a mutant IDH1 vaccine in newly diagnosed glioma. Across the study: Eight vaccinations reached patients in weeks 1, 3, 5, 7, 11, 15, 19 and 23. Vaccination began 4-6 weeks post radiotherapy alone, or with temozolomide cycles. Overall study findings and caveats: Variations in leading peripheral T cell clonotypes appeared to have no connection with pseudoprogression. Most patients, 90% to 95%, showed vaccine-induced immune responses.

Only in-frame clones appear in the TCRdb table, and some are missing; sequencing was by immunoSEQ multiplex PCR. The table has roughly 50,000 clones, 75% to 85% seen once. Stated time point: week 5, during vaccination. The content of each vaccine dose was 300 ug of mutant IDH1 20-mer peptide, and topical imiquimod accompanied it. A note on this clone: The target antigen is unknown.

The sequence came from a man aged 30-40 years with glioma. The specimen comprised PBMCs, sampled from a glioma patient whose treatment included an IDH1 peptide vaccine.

CDR3 sequence: CASSYGWNQPQHF. The CDR3, as DNA: TGTGCCAGCAGTTACGGTTGGAATCAGCCCCAGCATTTT. The rearrangement joins TRBV6-5 to TRBJ1-5; no definite D call. This CDR3 contains 13 residues. CDR1 and CDR2 from the germline V gene are MNHEY and SVGAGI. V was trimmed by 2 bases and J by 4 bases, leaving 6 bases between them.